The T cell receptor (beta chain) described here comes from a study of T cells expressing NK-cell markers. Using the 5' RACE reads, TCRdb records one entry per CDR3 protein without DNA. This sample lists about 260,000 distinct CDR3 sequences; its ten largest clones have more than 3.5%. Comment on this clonotype: Its antigen is undetermined.

There are 15 residues in the CDR3. CDR1 is SGDLS and CDR2 is YYNGEE in the germline V gene. The study's findings and limits: Topping the CD3+CD56-NKG2C+ fraction as well were these clonotypes, in a handful of donors. HCMV specificity of expanded NKG2C+ T cell clones remained unclear. CD8+ T cells in roughly six donors included dominant NKG2C+ clonotypes at roughly 1.0-7.0%.

The source material was blood T cells: a sorted CD56 or NKG2C T cell subset, CD4+ or CD8+ T cells, or bulk PBMC T cells (not recorded which). The origin of this receptor is a woman between 18 and 70 years old in good health. The chain joins TRBV9 to TRBJ2-7; TCRdb's assignment of TRBD1 cannot be checked, as there is no DNA. The CDR3 here is CASSVASGQYYEQYF.